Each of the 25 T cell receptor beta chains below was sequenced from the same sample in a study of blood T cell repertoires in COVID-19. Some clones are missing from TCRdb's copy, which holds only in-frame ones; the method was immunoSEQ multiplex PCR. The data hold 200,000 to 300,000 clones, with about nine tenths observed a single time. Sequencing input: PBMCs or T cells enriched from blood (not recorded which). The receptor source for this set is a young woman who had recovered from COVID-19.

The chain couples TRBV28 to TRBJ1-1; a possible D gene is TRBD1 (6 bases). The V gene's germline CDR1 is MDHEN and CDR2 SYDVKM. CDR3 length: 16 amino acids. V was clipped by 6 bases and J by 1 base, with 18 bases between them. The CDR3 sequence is CASSPPGTLGNTEAFF. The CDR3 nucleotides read TGTGCCAGCAGCCCCCCCGGGACATTAGGGAACACTGAAGCTTTCTTT.

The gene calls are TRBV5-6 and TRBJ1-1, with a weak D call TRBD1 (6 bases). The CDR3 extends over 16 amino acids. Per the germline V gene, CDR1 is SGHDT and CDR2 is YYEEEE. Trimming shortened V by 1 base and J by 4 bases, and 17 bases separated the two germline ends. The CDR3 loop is CASSLRQGPPRTEAFF. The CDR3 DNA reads TGTGCCAGCAGCTTGCGGCAGGGGCCCCCACGCACTGAAGCTTTCTTT.

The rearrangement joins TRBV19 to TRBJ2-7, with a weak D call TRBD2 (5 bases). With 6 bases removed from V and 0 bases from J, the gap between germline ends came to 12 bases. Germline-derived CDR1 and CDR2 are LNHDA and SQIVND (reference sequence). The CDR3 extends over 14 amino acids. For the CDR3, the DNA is TGTGCCAGTAGAGAAGTAGCGTACTCCTACGAGCAGTACTTC. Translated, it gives CASREVAYSYEQYF.

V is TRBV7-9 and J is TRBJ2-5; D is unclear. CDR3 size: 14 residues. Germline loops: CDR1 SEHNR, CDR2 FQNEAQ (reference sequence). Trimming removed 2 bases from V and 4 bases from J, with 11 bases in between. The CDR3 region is CASSLSLSTETQYF. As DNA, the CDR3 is TGTGCCAGCAGCTTAAGCCTATCCACAGAGACCCAGTACTTC. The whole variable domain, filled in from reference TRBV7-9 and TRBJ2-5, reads DTGVSQNPRHKITKRGQNVTFRCDPISEHNRLYWYRQTLGQGPEFLTYFQNEAQLEKSRLLSDRFSAERPKGSFSTLEIQRTEQGDSAMYLCASSLSLSTETQYFGPGTRLLVL.

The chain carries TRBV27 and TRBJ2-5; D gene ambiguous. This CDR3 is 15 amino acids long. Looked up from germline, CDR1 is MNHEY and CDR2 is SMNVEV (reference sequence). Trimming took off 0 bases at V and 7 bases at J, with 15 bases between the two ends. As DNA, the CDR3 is TGTGCCAGCAGTTTATCCCAACCCCCCCAGTGGACCCAGTACTTC. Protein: CASSLSQPPQWTQYF.

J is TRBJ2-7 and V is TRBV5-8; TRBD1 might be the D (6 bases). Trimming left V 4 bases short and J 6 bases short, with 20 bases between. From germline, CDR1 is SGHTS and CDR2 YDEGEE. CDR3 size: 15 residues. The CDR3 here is CASSRRGPTVGEQYF. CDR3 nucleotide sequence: TGTGCCAGCAGCCGCAGGGGCCCGACTGTCGGCGAGCAGTACTTC.

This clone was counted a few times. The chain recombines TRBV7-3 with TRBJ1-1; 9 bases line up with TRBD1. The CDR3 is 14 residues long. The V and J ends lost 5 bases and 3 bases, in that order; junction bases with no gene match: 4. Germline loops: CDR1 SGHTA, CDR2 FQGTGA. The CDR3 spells CASSLQGAYTEAFF. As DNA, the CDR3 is TGTGCCAGCAGCCTACAGGGGGCCTACACTGAAGCTTTCTTT. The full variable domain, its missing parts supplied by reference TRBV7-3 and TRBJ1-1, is GAGVSQTPSNKVTEKGKYVELRCDPISGHTALYWYRQSLGQGPEFLIYFQGTGAADDSGLPNDRFFAVRPEGSVSTLKIQRTERGDSAVYLCASSLQGAYTEAFFGQGTRLTVV.

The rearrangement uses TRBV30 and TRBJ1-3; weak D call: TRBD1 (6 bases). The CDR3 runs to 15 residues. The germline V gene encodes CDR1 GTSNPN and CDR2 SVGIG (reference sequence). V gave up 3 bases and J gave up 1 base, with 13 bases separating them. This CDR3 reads CAWRAWGQSGNTIYF. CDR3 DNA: TGTGCCTGGAGGGCTTGGGGGCAGTCTGGAAACACCATATATTTT. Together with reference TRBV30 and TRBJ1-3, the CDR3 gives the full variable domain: SQTIHQWPATLVQPVGSPLSLECTVEGTSNPNLYWYRQAAGRGLQLLFYSVGIGQISSEVPQNLSASRPQDRQFILSSKKLLLSDSGFYLCAWRAWGQSGNTIYFGEGSWLTVV.

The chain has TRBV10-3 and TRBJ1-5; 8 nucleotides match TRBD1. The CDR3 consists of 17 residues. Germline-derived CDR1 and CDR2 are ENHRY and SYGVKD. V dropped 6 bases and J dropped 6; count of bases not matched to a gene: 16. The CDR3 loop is CAISGQGRDGGIQPQHF. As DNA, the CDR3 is TGTGCCATCAGCGGACAGGGTAGGGACGGCGGAATTCAGCCCCAGCATTTT.

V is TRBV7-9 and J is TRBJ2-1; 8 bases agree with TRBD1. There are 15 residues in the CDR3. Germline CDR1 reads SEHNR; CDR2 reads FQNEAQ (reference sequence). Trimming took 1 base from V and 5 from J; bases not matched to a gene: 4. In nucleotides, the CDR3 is TGTGCCAGCAGCTTAGGGACAGGGCAACACAATGAGCAGTTCTTC. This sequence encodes CASSLGTGQHNEQFF.

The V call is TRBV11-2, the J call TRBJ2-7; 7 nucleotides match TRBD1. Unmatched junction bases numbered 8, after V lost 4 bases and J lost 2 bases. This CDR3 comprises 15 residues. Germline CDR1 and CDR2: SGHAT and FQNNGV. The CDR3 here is CASSYPDRSPYEQYF. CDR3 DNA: TGTGCCAGCAGCTATCCGGACAGGAGTCCCTACGAGCAGTACTTC.

The CDR3 loop is CASSLNRGSYEQYF. CDR3 nucleotide sequence: TGTGCCAGCAGTTTGAACAGGGGGTCCTACGAGCAGTACTTC. The chain recombines TRBV2 with TRBJ2-7; 8 bases match TRBD1. Germline CDR1 is SNHLY and CDR2 is FYNNEI. V lost 5 bases and J lost 1; bases outside the gene matches: 4. CDR3 length: 14 residues.

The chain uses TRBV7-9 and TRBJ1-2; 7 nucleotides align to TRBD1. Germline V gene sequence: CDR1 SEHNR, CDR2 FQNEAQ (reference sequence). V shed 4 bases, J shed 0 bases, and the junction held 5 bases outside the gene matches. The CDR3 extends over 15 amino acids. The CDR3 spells CASSSIDRANYGYTF. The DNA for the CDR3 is TGTGCCAGCAGCTCGATCGACAGGGCTAACTATGGCTACACCTTC.

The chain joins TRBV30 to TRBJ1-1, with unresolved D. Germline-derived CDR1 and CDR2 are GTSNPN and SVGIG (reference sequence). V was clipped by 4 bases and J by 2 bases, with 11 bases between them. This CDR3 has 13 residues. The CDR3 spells CAWTLEVNTEAFF. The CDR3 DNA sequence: TGTGCCTGGACCCTCGAGGTAAACACTGAAGCTTTCTTT. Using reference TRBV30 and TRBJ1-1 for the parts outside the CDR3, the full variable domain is SQTIHQWPATLVQPVGSPLSLECTVEGTSNPNLYWYRQAAGRGLQLLFYSVGIGQISSEVPQNLSASRPQDRQFILSSKKLLLSDSGFYLCAWTLEVNTEAFFGQGTRLTVV.

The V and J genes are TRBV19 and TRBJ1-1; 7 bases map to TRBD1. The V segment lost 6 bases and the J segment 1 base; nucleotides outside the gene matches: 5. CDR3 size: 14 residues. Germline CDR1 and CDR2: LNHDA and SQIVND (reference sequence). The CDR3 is CASRKQGQNTEAFF. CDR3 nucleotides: TGTGCCAGTAGGAAACAGGGGCAGAACACTGAAGCTTTCTTT.

The CDR3 nucleotides are TGTGCCGTACGGCAGGGGTTTGGGATAGAGACCCAGTACTTC. Translating it yields CAVRQGFGIETQYF. This chain links TRBV6-6 with TRBJ2-5, with a tentative D call TRBD1 (6 bases). V was shortened by 11 bases and J by 4 bases, with 20 bases between the two germline ends. The CDR3 is 14 residues long. Germline loops: CDR1 MNHNY, CDR2 SVGAGI (reference sequence).

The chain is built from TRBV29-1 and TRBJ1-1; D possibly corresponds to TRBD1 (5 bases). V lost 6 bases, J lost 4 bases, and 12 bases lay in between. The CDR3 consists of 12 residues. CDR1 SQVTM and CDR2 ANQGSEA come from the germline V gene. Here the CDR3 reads CSVRRGGTEAFF. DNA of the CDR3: TGCAGCGTAAGGCGGGGCGGCACTGAAGCTTTCTTT. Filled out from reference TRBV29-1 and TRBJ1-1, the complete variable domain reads SAVISQKPSRDICQRGTSLTIQCQVDSQVTMMFWYRQQPGQSLTLIATANQGSEATYESGFVIDKFPISRPNLTFSTLTVSNMSPEDSSIYLCSVRRGGTEAFFGQGTRLTVV.

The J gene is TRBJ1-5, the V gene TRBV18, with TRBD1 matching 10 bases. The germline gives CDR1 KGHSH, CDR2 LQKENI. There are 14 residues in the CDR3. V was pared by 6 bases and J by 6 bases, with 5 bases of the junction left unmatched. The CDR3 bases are TGTGCCAGCTCGGGGGACAGGGGCGCTCAGCCCCAGCATTTT. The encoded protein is CASSGDRGAQPQHF.

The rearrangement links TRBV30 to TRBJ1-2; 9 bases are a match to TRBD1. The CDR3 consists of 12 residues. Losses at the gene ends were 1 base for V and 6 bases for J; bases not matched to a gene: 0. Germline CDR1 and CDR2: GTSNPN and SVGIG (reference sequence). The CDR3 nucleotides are TGTGCCTGGAGTGGGACAGGGGATGGCTACACCTTC. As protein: CAWSGTGDGYTF.

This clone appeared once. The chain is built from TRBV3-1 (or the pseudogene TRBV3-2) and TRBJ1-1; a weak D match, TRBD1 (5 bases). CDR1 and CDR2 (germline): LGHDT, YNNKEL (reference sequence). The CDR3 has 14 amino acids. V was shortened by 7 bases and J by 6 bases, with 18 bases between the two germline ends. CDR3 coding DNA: TGTGCCAGCACAAACCTGGGATTGGGGCCTGAAGCTTTCTTT. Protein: CASTNLGLGPEAFF.

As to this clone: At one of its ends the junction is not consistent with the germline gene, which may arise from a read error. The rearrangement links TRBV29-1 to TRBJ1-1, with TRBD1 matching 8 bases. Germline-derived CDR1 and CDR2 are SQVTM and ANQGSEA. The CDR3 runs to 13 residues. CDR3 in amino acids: CSVEGQGNTEAFF. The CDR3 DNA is TGCAGCGTAGAAGGACAGGGGAACACTGAAGCTTTCTTT.

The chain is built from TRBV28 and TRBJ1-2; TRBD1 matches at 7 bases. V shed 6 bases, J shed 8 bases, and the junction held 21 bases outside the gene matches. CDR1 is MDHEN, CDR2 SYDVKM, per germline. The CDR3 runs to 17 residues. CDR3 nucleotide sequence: TGTGCCAGCAGGAACCCGGGACAGCTACCTCCTTTTCGAGGCTACACCTTC. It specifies CASRNPGQLPPFRGYTF.

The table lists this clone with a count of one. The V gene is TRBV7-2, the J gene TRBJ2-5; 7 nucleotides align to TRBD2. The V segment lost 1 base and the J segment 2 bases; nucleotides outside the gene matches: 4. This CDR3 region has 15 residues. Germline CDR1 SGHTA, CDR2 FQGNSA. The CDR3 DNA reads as TGTGCCAGCAGCTTAGGCGGACTAGGTCAAGAGACCCAGTACTTC. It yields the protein CASSLGGLGQETQYF.

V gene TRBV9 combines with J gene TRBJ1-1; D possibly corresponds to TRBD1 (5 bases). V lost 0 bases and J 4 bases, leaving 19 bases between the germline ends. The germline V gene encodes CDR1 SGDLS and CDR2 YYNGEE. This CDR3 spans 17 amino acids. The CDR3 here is CASSVEGFMGGSTEAFF. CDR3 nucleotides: TGTGCCAGCAGCGTAGAGGGTTTTATGGGGGGAAGCACTGAAGCTTTCTTT. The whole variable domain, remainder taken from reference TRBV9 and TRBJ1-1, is DSGVTQTPKHLITATGQRVTLRCSPRSGDLSVYWYQQSLDQGLQFLIQYYNGEERAKGNILERFSAQQFPDLHSELNLSSLELGDSALYFCASSVEGFMGGSTEAFFGQGTRLTVV.

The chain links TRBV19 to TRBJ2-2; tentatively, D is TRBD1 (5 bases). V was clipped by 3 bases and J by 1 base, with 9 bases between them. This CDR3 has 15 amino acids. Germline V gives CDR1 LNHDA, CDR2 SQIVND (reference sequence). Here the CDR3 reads CASSIHRMNTGELFF. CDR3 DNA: TGTGCCAGTAGTATTCACAGGATGAACACCGGGGAGCTGTTTTTT.